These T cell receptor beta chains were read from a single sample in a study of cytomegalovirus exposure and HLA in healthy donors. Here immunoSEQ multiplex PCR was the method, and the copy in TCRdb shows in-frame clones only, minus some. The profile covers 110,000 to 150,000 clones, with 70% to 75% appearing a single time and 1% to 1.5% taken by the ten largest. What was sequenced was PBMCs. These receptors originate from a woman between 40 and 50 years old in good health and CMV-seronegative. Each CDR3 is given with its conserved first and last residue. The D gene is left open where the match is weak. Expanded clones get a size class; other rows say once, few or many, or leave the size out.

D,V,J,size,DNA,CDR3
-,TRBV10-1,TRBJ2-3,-,TGCGCCAGCAGTGTGACGGGGACTAGCACAGATACGCAGTATTTT,CASSVTGTSTDTQYF
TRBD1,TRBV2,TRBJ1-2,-,TGTGCCAGCAGTGAGACAGGGGAATATGGCTACACCTTC,CASSETGEYGYTF
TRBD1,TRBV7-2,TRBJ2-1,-,TGTGCCAGCAGCCCGGACAGGAGCTCCTACAATGAGCAGTTCTTC,CASSPDRSSYNEQFF
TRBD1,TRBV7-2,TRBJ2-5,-,TGTGCCAGCAGCTTGGACAGGGGTGCCCAAGAGACCCAGTACTTC,CASSLDRGAQETQYF
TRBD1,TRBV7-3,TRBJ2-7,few,TGTGCCAGCAGCTCTGACAGGGGTTTGGTCTACGAGCAGTACTTC,CASSSDRGLVYEQYF
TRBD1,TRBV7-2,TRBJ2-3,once,TGTGCCAGCAGCTCCGGGACAGGCGGTCTCACAGATACGCAGTATTTT,CASSSGTGGLTDTQYF
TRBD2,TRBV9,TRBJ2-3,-,TGTGCCAGCAGCCAGAGCGGGGGGGCCGCAGATACGCAGTATTTT,CASSQSGGAADTQYF
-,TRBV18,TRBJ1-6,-,TGTGCCAGCCGAGCGAATAAGCCGGGGGATAATTCACCCCTCCACTTT,CASRANKPGDNSPLHF
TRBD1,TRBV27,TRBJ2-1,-,TGTGCCAGCAGTTTTGGGACAGGGACCAATGAGCAGTTCTTC,CASSFGTGTNEQFF
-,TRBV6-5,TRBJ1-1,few,TGTGCCAGCAGTTATGGGGGCGTTGAAGCTTTCTTT,CASSYGGVEAFF
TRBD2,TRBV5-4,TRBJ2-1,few,TGTGCCAGCAGCCCGGGGGGGGGCCTTCATGAGCAGTTCTTC,CASSPGGGLHEQFF
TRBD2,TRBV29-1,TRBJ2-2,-,TGCAGCGTTCTGGGGGGGGAAACCGGGGAGCTGTTTTTT,CSVLGGETGELFF
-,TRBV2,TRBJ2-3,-,TGTGCCAGCAGGGGTTTGAACCTCAGGGCAGATACGCAGTATTTT,CASRGLNLRADTQYF
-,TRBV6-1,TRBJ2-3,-,TGTGCCAGCAGTGAATTTTTTGGAGAGAGCACAGATACGCAGTATTTT,CASSEFFGESTDTQYF
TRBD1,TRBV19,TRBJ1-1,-,TGTGCCAGTACTCCGGGACAGGGGGCCGGGAGCACTGAAGCTTTCTTT,CASTPGQGAGSTEAFF
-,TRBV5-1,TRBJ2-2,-,TGCGCCAGCAGCTTTCGAGGTGACTACACCGGGGAGCTGTTTTTT,CASSFRGDYTGELFF
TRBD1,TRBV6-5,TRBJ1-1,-,TGTGCCAGCAGGACAGGGTCCCGGCCTCTTGCGGCTTTCTTT,CASRTGSRPLAAFF
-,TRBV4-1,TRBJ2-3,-,TGCGCCAGCAGCCTGGGACCGGGACAAGGATACACAGATACGCAGTATTTT,CASSLGPGQGYTDTQYF
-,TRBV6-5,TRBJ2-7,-,TGTGCCAGCGGACTCAACGGGGGCTACGAGCAGTACTTC,CASGLNGGYEQYF
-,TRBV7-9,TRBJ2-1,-,TGTGCCAGCAACCGGGCCGGGATGAAAAACAATGAGCAGTTCTTC,CASNRAGMKNNEQFF
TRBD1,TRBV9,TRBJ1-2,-,TGTGCCAGCAAAGGGGGCGTCTATGGCTACACCTTC,CASKGGVYGYTF
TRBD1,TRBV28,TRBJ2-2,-,TGTGCCAGCAACTCCGGGACAGGGCGGTTTGCCGGGGAGCTGTTTTTT,CASNSGTGRFAGELFF
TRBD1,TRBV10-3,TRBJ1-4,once,TGTGCCATCAGCTCACAGGGGGGAGATGAAAAACTGTTTTTT,CAISSQGGDEKLFF
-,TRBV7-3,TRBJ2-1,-,TGTGCCAGCAGCTTGGGTCCAGCGGTTAGAAATGAGCAGTTCTTC,CASSLGPAVRNEQFF
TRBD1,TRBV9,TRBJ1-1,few,TGTGCCAGCAGTGACAGGGAAGCTGAAGCTTTCTTT,CASSDREAEAFF
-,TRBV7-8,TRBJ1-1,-,TGTGCCAGCAGCTTAGCGCGTCGGGGTACTGAAGCTTTCTTT,CASSLARRGTEAFF
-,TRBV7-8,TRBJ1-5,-,TGTGCCAGCAGCCCCATTGAAGGGGCGGTAGGTCAGCCCCAGCATTTT,CASSPIEGAVGQPQHF
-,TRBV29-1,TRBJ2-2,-,TGCAGCGCCCCCGGGCAGGGGAACACCGGGGAGCTGTTTTTT,CSAPGQGNTGELFF
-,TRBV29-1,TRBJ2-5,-,TGCAGCGTCCACCCTACAGGGGTAGGGGAGGCCCAGTACTTC,CSVHPTGVGEAQYF
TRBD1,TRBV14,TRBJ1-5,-,TGTGCCAGCAGCCAAGGGCCAGGGGGCCAGCCCCAGCATTTT,CASSQGPGGQPQHF
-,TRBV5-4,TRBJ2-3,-,TGTGCCAGCAGCTCACAGGGTGCTAGCACAGATACGCAGTATTTT,CASSSQGASTDTQYF
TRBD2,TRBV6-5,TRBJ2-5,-,TGTGCCAGCCTCGGGACTAGCGGGGGAGGTGAGACCCAGTACTTC,CASLGTSGGGETQYF
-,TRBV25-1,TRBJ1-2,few,TGTGCCAGCAGTGAATTGAGCTATGGCTACACCTTC,CASSELSYGYTF
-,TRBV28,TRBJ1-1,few,TGTGCCAGCAGTCCATCTACAGGGAACACTGAAGCTTTCTTT,CASSPSTGNTEAFF
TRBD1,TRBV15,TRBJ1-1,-,TGTGCCACCAGCAGGGCCCCCGGGAGGGGGCAGGCTGAAGCTTTCTTT,CATSRAPGRGQAEAFF
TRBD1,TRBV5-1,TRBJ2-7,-,TGCGCCAGCAGCTTGGGACGGACAGGATCCTACGAGCAGTACTTC,CASSLGRTGSYEQYF
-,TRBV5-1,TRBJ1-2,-,TGCGCCAGCAGCCCGGACACCAACTATGGCTACACCTTC,CASSPDTNYGYTF
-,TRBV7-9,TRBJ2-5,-,TGTGCCAGCAGCTTAGGACAGCAAGAGACCCAGTACTTC,CASSLGQQETQYF
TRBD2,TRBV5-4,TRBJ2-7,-,TGTGCCAGCAGCTGGGCCCGCCGCGGTAGCGGGGAATCCTACGAGCAGTACTTC,CASSWARRGSGESYEQYF
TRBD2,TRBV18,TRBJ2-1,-,TGTGCCAGCTCACCTGAAGGGGTGGGACTAGCGTTGGTTGAGCAGTTCTTC,CASSPEGVGLALVEQFF
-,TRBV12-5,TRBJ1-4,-,TGTGCTAGTGGTTCATACCCGGGACTGGTAAATGAAAAACTGTTTTTT,CASGSYPGLVNEKLFF
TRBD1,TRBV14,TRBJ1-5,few,TGTGCCAGCAGCCCCGGGACAGGGTTTGGTCAGCCCCAGCATTTT,CASSPGTGFGQPQHF
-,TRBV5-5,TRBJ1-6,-,TGTGCCAGCAGCGAAAGAACCTCGGGGGTATCACCCCTCCACTTT,CASSERTSGVSPLHF